A selection of T cell receptor beta chains follows, all from one sample in a study of tumor and adjacent non-tumor tissue in lung cancer. TCRdb independently ran MiXCR on the multiplex PCR reads; one entry per CDR3 protein. Of 75,000 to 80,000 distinct CDR3 sequences in the sample, approximately 79% were seen once. The sequencing sample was made of lung tumor tissue. The source of these receptors is a woman between 50 and 59 years old with non-small cell lung cancer. The conserved cysteine and the conserved F or W are not part of the CDR3 here. The order of the fields is V gene, J gene, CDR3 length, CDR3 protein.

V gene: TRBV6-1; J gene: TRBJ2-7; CDR3 length: 11; CDR3 protein: ASSKTGIHEQY
V gene: TRBV11-1; J gene: TRBJ2-2; CDR3 length: 13; CDR3 protein: ASSYQWEDTGELF
V gene: TRBV29-1; J gene: TRBJ2-3; CDR3 length: 10; CDR3 protein: SVGHGGDTQY
V gene: TRBV4-3; J gene: TRBJ1-2; CDR3 length: 15; CDR3 protein: ASSQDTRSQGAQDYT
V gene: TRBV20-1; J gene: TRBJ1-2; CDR3 length: 13; CDR3 protein: SALMEQTLNYGYI
V gene: TRBV10-1; J gene: TRBJ2-1; CDR3 length: 15; CDR3 protein: ASNPDSGFGGGYEQF
V gene: TRBV18; J gene: TRBJ2-3; CDR3 length: 11; CDR3 protein: ASSPPIGDTHY
V gene: TRBV6-2/TRBV6-3; J gene: TRBJ2-1; CDR3 length: 13; CDR3 protein: ANRPLGLPSNEQF
V gene: TRBV6-1; J gene: TRBJ2-1; CDR3 length: 12; CDR3 protein: ASSAAVAINEQF
V gene: TRBV20-1; J gene: TRBJ2-7; CDR3 length: 13; CDR3 protein: SAKSGWRGAYEQY
V gene: TRBV10-3; J gene: TRBJ2-1; CDR3 length: 14; CDR3 protein: VFSDILAGSYNEQF
V gene: TRBV12-3/TRBV12-4; J gene: TRBJ1-5; CDR3 length: 11; CDR3 protein: ASSLVPWPPQH
V gene: TRBV20-1; J gene: TRBJ2-1; CDR3 length: 11; CDR3 protein: SAPRDRSDEQF
V gene: TRBV6-1; J gene: TRBJ2-1; CDR3 length: 12; CDR3 protein: ASSVQGEKDEQF
V gene: TRBV19; J gene: TRBJ1-5; CDR3 length: 11; CDR3 protein: ASSQQGMRSQH
V gene: TRBV20-1; J gene: TRBJ1-1; CDR3 length: 14; CDR3 protein: SAPVPGQGLNIEAF
V gene: TRBV5-1; J gene: TRBJ1-6; CDR3 length: 12; CDR3 protein: ANSLGTGNSPLH
V gene: TRBV5-1; J gene: TRBJ1-3; CDR3 length: 14; CDR3 protein: ASSLGRTDSGNTIY
V gene: TRBV28; J gene: TRBJ2-7; CDR3 length: 15; CDR3 protein: ASRPSQRAAGAGEQY
V gene: TRBV11-2; J gene: TRBJ2-7; CDR3 length: 13; CDR3 protein: ASSLSPRPSYKQY
V gene: TRBV28; J gene: TRBJ2-7; CDR3 length: 11; CDR3 protein: ASTDQGAYEQY
V gene: TRBV20-1; J gene: TRBJ2-3; CDR3 length: 12; CDR3 protein: SAPLNGGTDTQY
V gene: TRBV11-2; J gene: TRBJ2-7; CDR3 length: 15; CDR3 protein: ANSLGLARTFSYEQY
V gene: TRBV5-5; J gene: TRBJ1-1; CDR3 length: 11; CDR3 protein: ASSFQVATEAF
V gene: TRBV20-1; J gene: TRBJ2-2; CDR3 length: 13; CDR3 protein: SARFSIGSTGELF
V gene: TRBV6-5; J gene: TRBJ2-7; CDR3 length: 14; CDR3 protein: ASNGRTTSVVYEQY
V gene: TRBV11-2; J gene: TRBJ1-5; CDR3 length: 11; CDR3 protein: ASSLRADQSQH
V gene: TRBV20-1; J gene: TRBJ1-3; CDR3 length: 9; CDR3 protein: CARVKGALY
V gene: TRBV5-1; J gene: TRBJ2-2; CDR3 length: 14; CDR3 protein: ASSPDPGSNAGELF
V gene: TRBV29-1; J gene: TRBJ2-3; CDR3 length: 10; CDR3 protein: NHRTSTITQY
V gene: TRBV29-1; J gene: TRBJ2-3; CDR3 length: 13; CDR3 protein: SATRTMSSTDTQY
V gene: TRBV20-1; J gene: TRBJ2-2; CDR3 length: 13; CDR3 protein: SAAKQGSNTGELF
V gene: TRBV20-1; J gene: TRBJ2-1; CDR3 length: 12; CDR3 protein: STSLGGCYNEQF
V gene: TRBV11-2; J gene: TRBJ2-1; CDR3 length: 9; CDR3 protein: ARGLPDEQF
V gene: TRBV4-1; J gene: TRBJ2-1; CDR3 length: 15; CDR3 protein: DSSQDRTSGRRHEQF
V gene: TRBV4-2; J gene: TRBJ2-7; CDR3 length: 13; CDR3 protein: PSSHEHGAGYEQY
V gene: TRBV6-5; J gene: TRBJ1-2; CDR3 length: 14; CDR3 protein: ASSSTEGISNYGYT
V gene: TRBV6-1; J gene: TRBJ2-1; CDR3 length: 12; CDR3 protein: VSSVTGAINEQF
V gene: TRBV29-1; J gene: TRBJ1-2; CDR3 length: 12; CDR3 protein: SVGPMGAIDGYT
V gene: TRBV7-2; J gene: TRBJ2-5; CDR3 length: 11; CDR3 protein: ASSSYSEETQY
V gene: TRBV12-5; J gene: TRBJ2-1; CDR3 length: 11; CDR3 protein: ANGTGPTYEQF
V gene: TRBV28; J gene: TRBJ1-1; CDR3 length: 16; CDR3 protein: ASSPYRGFDKGLGEVF
V gene: TRBV19; J gene: TRBJ2-2; CDR3 length: 13; CDR3 protein: ASRSLDTHTWELF
V gene: TRBV29-1; J gene: TRBJ2-3; CDR3 length: 10; CDR3 protein: SHRASTDTQY
V gene: TRBV11-2; J gene: TRBJ1-2; CDR3 length: 11; CDR3 protein: ASSQEQFSGYT
V gene: TRBV20-1; J gene: TRBJ1-2; CDR3 length: 10; CDR3 protein: STQTGIYGYT
V gene: TRBV4-2; J gene: TRBJ1-3; CDR3 length: 14; CDR3 protein: ASSQDRVGPGNTIY
V gene: TRBV29-1; J gene: TRBJ2-7; CDR3 length: 11; CDR3 protein: SARSAGSYKQY
V gene: TRBV20-1; J gene: TRBJ1-1; CDR3 length: 12; CDR3 protein: SAYRDSRNTEAF
V gene: TRBV11-2; J gene: TRBJ2-2; CDR3 length: 14; CDR3 protein: ATSLFLRQNTGELF
V gene: TRBV6-2/TRBV6-3; J gene: TRBJ2-6; CDR3 length: 13; CDR3 protein: ASSYRPGGANVLT
V gene: TRBV4-2; J gene: TRBJ1-5; CDR3 length: 12; CDR3 protein: ASSQWTVNQSQH
V gene: TRBV29-1; J gene: TRBJ2-3; CDR3 length: 11; CDR3 protein: TVVGGLTDTQC
V gene: TRBV6-2/TRBV6-3; J gene: TRBJ1-2; CDR3 length: 11; CDR3 protein: ASSSQGMYSYT
V gene: TRBV20-1; J gene: TRBJ2-3; CDR3 length: 14; CDR3 protein: SARSENPDYTATQY
V gene: TRBV20-1; J gene: TRBJ2-7; CDR3 length: 12; CDR3 protein: TAPRLSEPYEQY
V gene: TRBV28; J gene: TRBJ2-4; CDR3 length: 12; CDR3 protein: VSSPRGQGRVQY